These 30 T cell receptor beta chains came from one sample sequenced in a study of blood T cell repertoires in COVID-19. Sequencing used immunoSEQ multiplex PCR; TCRdb keeps in-frame clones, though not all of them. The table includes roughly 78,000 clones, about nine tenths detected once. Sequencing was carried out using peripheral blood. These receptors were collected from a woman aged 55-70 years with acute or convalescent COVID-19.

J is TRBJ1-5 and V is TRBV2; D might be TRBD1 (5 bases). Trimming removed 1 base at V and 0 bases at J, with 16 bases between. The CDR3 covers 18 residues. The germline gives CDR1 SNHLY, CDR2 FYNNEI. The CDR3 DNA follows: TGTGCCAGCAGTGAAGAGACAGCACGATTAAATAGCAATCAGCCCCAGCATTTT. It encodes CASSEETARLNSNQPQHF.

The rearrangement uses TRBV3-1 (or the pseudogene TRBV3-2) and TRBJ1-2, with no clear D. The CDR3 has 14 residues. Looked up from germline, CDR1 is LGHDT and CDR2 is YNNKEL (reference sequence). The V and J ends lost 4 bases and 4 bases respectively, with 13 bases between them. The CDR3 bases are TGTGCCAGCAGCCGACGACTAGGAACCTATGGCTACACCTTC. It is translated as CASSRRLGTYGYTF.

The sample holds a few counts of this clone. This sequence joins TRBV10-3 and TRBJ2-6; 11 bases are a match to TRBD1. Losses at the gene ends were 7 bases for V and 3 bases for J; bases not matched to a gene: 8. This CDR3 has 17 amino acids. Germline V lookup: CDR1 ENHRY, CDR2 SYGVKD. The CDR3 DNA follows: TGTGCCATCAACACCGGGACAGGGGGACGTGGGGCCAACGTCCTGACTTTC. Its translation: CAINTGTGGRGANVLTF.

The chain employs TRBV27 and TRBJ1-5, with 7 bases fitting TRBD1. Trimming at V came to 5 bases and at J to 0 bases, leaving 1 base not matched to a gene. This CDR3 spans 14 amino acids. Germline V gene lookup returns CDR1 MNHEY and CDR2 SMNVEV (reference sequence). This CDR3 reads CASSQGGSNQPQHF. CDR3 DNA: TGTGCCAGCAGTCAGGGGGGTAGCAATCAGCCCCAGCATTTT.

The chain uses TRBV19 and TRBJ2-3, with 13 nucleotides matching TRBD2. The CDR3 contains 16 residues. V shed 9 bases and J 0 bases; nucleotides not matched to a gene: 6. In germline, CDR1 is LNHDA, CDR2 SQIVND (reference sequence). The CDR3 coding sequence is TGTGCCAGCGGACTAGCGGGAGAAGCTAGCACAGATACGCAGTATTTT. Residues: CASGLAGEASTDTQYF. Using reference TRBV19 and TRBJ2-3 for the parts outside the CDR3, the full variable domain is DGGITQSPKYLFRKEGQNVTLSCEQNLNHDAMYWYRQDPGQGLRLIYYSQIVNDFQKGDIAEGYSVSREKKESFPLTVTSAQKNPTAFYLCASGLAGEASTDTQYFGPGTRLTVL.

J is TRBJ1-5 and V is TRBV24-1; no clear D. The CDR3 consists of 13 residues. CDR1 is KGHDR and CDR2 is SFDVKD in the germline V gene. V was shortened by 4 bases and J by 6 bases, with 9 bases between the two germline ends. CDR3 DNA sequence: TGTGCCACCAGTGAGAGTTTTGCTCAGCCCCAGCATTTT. This codes for CATSESFAQPQHF.

This clone was counted only a few times. An end of the junction differs from the germline gene, which may be a read error. This CDR3 is CASRDGTGRSPLHF. CDR3 DNA sequence: TGTGCCAGCCGTGACGGGACAGGGAGGTCACCCCTCCACTTT. The chain uses TRBV6-1 and TRBJ1-6; 9 bases are shared with TRBD1. The CDR3 is made up of 14 amino acids. Germline V gene sequence: CDR1 MNHNS, CDR2 SASEGT.

V usage is TRBV27 and J usage is TRBJ2-3; the D gene is possibly TRBD2 (5 bases). This CDR3 spans 13 amino acids. Germline V gene lookup returns CDR1 MNHEY and CDR2 SMNVEV (reference sequence). With 8 bases removed from V and 2 bases from J, the gap between germline ends came to 11 bases. The CDR3 sequence: CASWRAFTDTQYF. The CDR3 nucleotides are TGTGCCAGCTGGCGGGCCTTCACAGATACGCAGTATTTT.

The chain employs TRBV25-1 and TRBJ2-7; 7 nucleotides align to TRBD1. CDR3 length: 12 residues. V gave up 10 bases and J gave up 9 bases; unmatched junction bases: 12. Per germline, CDR1 MGHDK and CDR2 SYGVNS. The DNA for the CDR3 is TGTGCCACCACACGCACAGGGGACGGGCAGTACTTC. It codes for CATTRTGDGQYF.

This clone was counted only a few times. The V call is TRBV30, the J call TRBJ1-2; the D gene is possibly TRBD1 (6 bases). The CDR3 has 14 amino acids. Germline V CDR1 and CDR2: GTSNPN, SVGIG (reference sequence). Trimming cost V 0 bases and J 4 bases, with 12 bases left between them. The CDR3 sequence is CAWSVPRGIYGYTF. In DNA, the CDR3 is TGTGCCTGGAGTGTCCCCAGGGGAATCTATGGCTACACCTTC. Together with reference TRBV30 and TRBJ1-2, the CDR3 gives the full variable domain: SQTIHQWPATLVQPVGSPLSLECTVEGTSNPNLYWYRQAAGRGLQLLFYSVGIGQISSEVPQNLSASRPQDRQFILSSKKLLLSDSGFYLCAWSVPRGIYGYTFGSGTRLTVV.

The J gene is TRBJ2-1, the V gene TRBV9; TRBD2 matches at 9 bases. Trimming at V came to 3 bases and at J to 1 base, leaving 2 bases not matched to a gene. Germline CDR1 and CDR2: SGDLS and YYNGEE. The CDR3 contains 15 residues. In DNA form, the CDR3 reads TGTGCCAGCAGCGCGGGACTAGCTTCCTACAATGAGCAGTTCTTC. This translates into CASSAGLASYNEQFF.

This sequence joins TRBV7-3 and TRBJ2-4; 8 bases match TRBD1. The CDR3 consists of 13 residues. Germline V lookup: CDR1 SGHTA, CDR2 FQGTGA. V shed 5 bases, J shed 9 bases, and the junction held 6 bases outside the gene matches. CDR3 coding DNA: TGTGCCAGCAGCCCGGACAGGGAGTCCATTCAGTACTTC. Translating it yields CASSPDRESIQYF.

In this sample, this clone turned up a few times. The genes are TRBV10-3 and TRBJ1-6; D might be TRBD1 (6 bases). The V gene's germline CDR1 is ENHRY and CDR2 SYGVKD. The CDR3 consists of 15 residues. V gave up 6 bases and J gave up 0 bases, with 9 bases separating them. CDR3 loop: CAIRTGISYNSPLHF. CDR3 nucleotide sequence: TGTGCCATCAGAACAGGGATCTCCTATAATTCACCCCTCCACTTT.

This clone was detected a few times. The rearrangement links TRBV7-2 to TRBJ1-5; a weak D match, TRBD1 (6 bases). There are 14 residues in the CDR3. Per the germline V gene, CDR1 is SGHTA and CDR2 is FQGNSA. The ends were cut back, 5 bases at V and 4 bases at J, with 12 bases in the middle. CDR3 protein: CASSPGTRNQPQHF. The DNA for the CDR3 is TGTGCCAGCAGCCCCGGGACAAGAAATCAGCCCCAGCATTTT.

The J gene is TRBJ2-7, the V gene TRBV5-4, with 10 nucleotides matching TRBD1. J gave up 3 bases and V 4 bases, and 4 bases lay outside the gene matches. CDR1 is SGHNT and CDR2 is YYREEE in the germline V gene (reference sequence). The CDR3 extends over 14 amino acids. The CDR3 coding sequence is TGTGCCAGCAGCAAGGACAGGGGGAGCTACGAGCAGTACTTC. It specifies CASSKDRGSYEQYF. The full variable domain, in which reference TRBV5-4 and TRBJ2-7 provide the parts outside the CDR3, is ETGVTQSPTHLIKTRGQQVTLRCSSQSGHNTVSWYQQALGQGPQFIFQYYREEENGRGNFPPRFSGLQFPNYSSELNVNALELDDSALYLCASSKDRGSYEQYFGPGTRLTVT.

The chain is built from TRBV28 and TRBJ2-5; TRBD1 matches 8 bases. The CDR3 runs 15 residues. The V gene's germline CDR1 is MDHEN and CDR2 SYDVKM. Trimming cost V 4 bases and J 1 base; bases outside gene matches: 5. The CDR3 loop is CASSSLGQGQETQYF. The CDR3 DNA reads as TGTGCCAGCAGTTCCTTAGGACAGGGCCAAGAGACCCAGTACTTC. Supplemented by reference TRBV28 and TRBJ2-5, the full variable domain reads DVKVTQSSRYLVKRTGEKVFLECVQDMDHENMFWYRQDPGLGLRLIYFSYDVKMKEKGDIPEGYSVSREKKERFSLILESASTNQTSMYLCASSSLGQGQETQYFGPGTRLLVL.

In this sample, this clone turned up many times. Here the CDR3 reads CAWGTAYEQYF. CDR3 DNA: TGTGCCTGGGGGACAGCCTACGAGCAGTACTTC. V is TRBV30 and J is TRBJ2-7; 7 positions agree with TRBD1. From germline, CDR1 is GTSNPN and CDR2 SVGIG (reference sequence). Trimming took 5 bases from V and 2 from J; bases not matched to a gene: 0. CDR3 size: 11 residues.

This chain links TRBV9 with TRBJ1-1; tentative D call: TRBD1 (5 bases). The length of the CDR3 is 15 residues. Trimming took 0 bases from V and 1 from J, leaving 10 bases between them. CDR1 is SGDLS and CDR2 is YYNGEE in the germline V gene. Here the CDR3 reads CASSVGIGENTEAFF. As DNA, the CDR3 is TGTGCCAGCAGCGTAGGTATAGGGGAGAACACTGAAGCTTTCTTT. Using reference TRBV9 and TRBJ1-1 for the parts outside the CDR3, the full variable domain is DSGVTQTPKHLITATGQRVTLRCSPRSGDLSVYWYQQSLDQGLQFLIQYYNGEERAKGNILERFSAQQFPDLHSELNLSSLELGDSALYFCASSVGIGENTEAFFGQGTRLTVV.

The chain has TRBV18 and TRBJ2-2; no reliable D call. Germline V gene data show CDR1 as KGHSH and CDR2 as LQKENI. V was shortened by 2 bases and J by 5 bases, with 9 bases between the two germline ends. This CDR3 has 14 residues. The CDR3 DNA is TGTGCCAGCTCACCAAGAGCTGAAACCGGGGAGCTGTTTTTT. This gives the protein CASSPRAETGELFF.

In this sample, this clone turned up once. V is TRBV28 and J is TRBJ2-2, with 8 bases that match TRBD2. Germline-derived CDR1 and CDR2 are MDHEN and SYDVKM. This CDR3 region has 17 residues. Trimming took 4 bases from V and 2 from J; bases not matched to a gene: 9. CDR3 residues: CASSSDWRGENTGELFF. In DNA form, the CDR3 reads TGTGCCAGCAGTTCGGATTGGCGGGGGGAAAACACCGGGGAGCTGTTTTTT.

The chain joins TRBV11-2 to TRBJ2-1; tentative D call: TRBD1 (5 bases). Trimming removed 5 bases from V and 12 bases from J, with 23 bases in between. The CDR3 consists of 15 residues. Germline V gene sequence: CDR1 SGHAT, CDR2 FQNNGV. This chain's CDR3 is CASSRGEDSRYGQFF. CDR3 coding DNA: TGTGCCAGCAGCCGAGGCGAAGACAGCCGATATGGGCAGTTCTTC. The entire variable domain, with the rest obtained from reference TRBV11-2 and TRBJ2-1, is as follows: EAGVAQSPRYKIIEKRQSVAFWCNPISGHATLYWYQQILGQGPKLLIQFQNNGVVDDSQLPKDRFSAERLKGVDSTLKIQPAKLEDSAVYLCASSRGEDSRYGQFFGPGTRLTVL.

This chain uses TRBV5-1 with TRBJ2-3, with 10 bases aligning to TRBD2. Germline CDR1 and CDR2: SGHRS and YFSETQ. The CDR3 spans 20 residues. V lost 4 bases and J lost 1; bases outside the gene matches: 18. Here the CDR3 reads CASSPYSLAGGLWGTDTQYF. CDR3 nucleotide sequence: TGCGCCAGCAGCCCATATTCCTTAGCGGGAGGTCTTTGGGGCACAGATACGCAGTATTTT.

J is TRBJ1-1 and V is TRBV2, with a possible D match to TRBD1 (6 bases). This CDR3 spans 15 amino acids. V lost 6 bases and J 0 bases, leaving 14 bases between the germline ends. CDR1 and CDR2 (germline): SNHLY, FYNNEI. CDR3 loop: CASSDPGHLNTEAFF. DNA of the CDR3: TGTGCCAGCAGCGACCCGGGACACCTGAACACTGAAGCTTTCTTT.

The CDR3 here is CASMGSSTDTQYF. Here the CDR3 DNA reads TGTGCCAGCATGGGCTCTAGCACAGATACGCAGTATTTT. V usage is TRBV9 and J usage is TRBJ2-3; D remains unclear. V lost 6 bases and J lost 0, with 8 bases in between. CDR1 SGDLS and CDR2 YYNGEE come from the germline V gene. The CDR3 loop spans 13 amino acids.

The V gene is TRBV7-9, the J gene TRBJ2-7; weak D call: TRBD2 (5 bases). The germline CDR1 and CDR2 sequences are SEHNR and FQNEAQ (reference sequence). This CDR3 has 13 amino acids. V lost 0 bases to trimming and J lost 2 bases, with 5 bases between them. This chain's CDR3 is CASSLAGAYEQYF. In DNA, the CDR3 is TGTGCCAGCAGCTTAGCGGGAGCCTACGAGCAGTACTTC.

The rearrangement joins TRBV30 to TRBJ1-4; TRBD1 is a possible D gene (5 bases). Germline assignment: CDR1 GTSNPN and CDR2 SVGIG (reference sequence). The CDR3 length is 15 residues. The ends were cut back, 2 bases at V and 7 bases at J, with 17 bases in the middle. CDR3 amino acids: CAWSPRRVGGEKLFF. The CDR3 DNA sequence: TGTGCCTGGAGTCCCCGCAGGGTAGGCGGTGAAAAACTGTTTTTT.

The CDR3 sequence is CSASGQGGAFF. The CDR3 bases are TGCAGTGCTAGTGGACAGGGAGGTGCTTTCTTT. V usage is TRBV20-1 and J usage is TRBJ1-1, with 8 bases that match TRBD1. Unmatched junction bases numbered 5, after V lost 3 bases and J lost 11 bases. This CDR3 has 11 residues. Germline V gene sequence: CDR1 DFQATT, CDR2 SNEGSKA (reference sequence).

This sequence joins TRBV28 and TRBJ1-4; unclear D gene. The germline V gene has CDR1 MDHEN and CDR2 SYDVKM. There are 16 residues in the CDR3. The V end lost 4 bases, the J end lost 5 bases, and 17 bases lay between the germline ends. DNA of the CDR3: TGTGCCAGCAGTTCCCCCGCCCGCGGTAGGAATGAAAAACTGTTTTTT. The encoded protein is CASSSPARGRNEKLFF. The full variable domain, in which reference TRBV28 and TRBJ1-4 provide the parts outside the CDR3, is DVKVTQSSRYLVKRTGEKVFLECVQDMDHENMFWYRQDPGLGLRLIYFSYDVKMKEKGDIPEGYSVSREKKERFSLILESASTNQTSMYLCASSSPARGRNEKLFFGSGTQLSVL.

This rearrangement joins TRBV10-2 to TRBJ2-1; perhaps TRBD2 as D (5 bases). From germline, CDR1 is WSHSY and CDR2 SAAADI. There are 13 residues in the CDR3. V dropped 6 bases and J dropped 7 bases, with 13 bases sitting between them. The CDR3 spells CASSPGTLNEQFF. CDR3 nucleotides: TGCGCCAGCAGCCCGGGAACTTTGAATGAGCAGTTCTTC.

The gene calls are TRBV6-5 and TRBJ1-1; D is unclear. Trimming removed 0 bases at V and 4 bases at J, with 9 bases between. CDR1 MNHEY and CDR2 SVGAGI come from the germline V gene. The CDR3 runs 14 residues. In DNA, the CDR3 is TGTGCCAGCAGTTACTCGTCCGGGGTCACTGAAGCTTTCTTT. Its protein product is CASSYSSGVTEAFF.